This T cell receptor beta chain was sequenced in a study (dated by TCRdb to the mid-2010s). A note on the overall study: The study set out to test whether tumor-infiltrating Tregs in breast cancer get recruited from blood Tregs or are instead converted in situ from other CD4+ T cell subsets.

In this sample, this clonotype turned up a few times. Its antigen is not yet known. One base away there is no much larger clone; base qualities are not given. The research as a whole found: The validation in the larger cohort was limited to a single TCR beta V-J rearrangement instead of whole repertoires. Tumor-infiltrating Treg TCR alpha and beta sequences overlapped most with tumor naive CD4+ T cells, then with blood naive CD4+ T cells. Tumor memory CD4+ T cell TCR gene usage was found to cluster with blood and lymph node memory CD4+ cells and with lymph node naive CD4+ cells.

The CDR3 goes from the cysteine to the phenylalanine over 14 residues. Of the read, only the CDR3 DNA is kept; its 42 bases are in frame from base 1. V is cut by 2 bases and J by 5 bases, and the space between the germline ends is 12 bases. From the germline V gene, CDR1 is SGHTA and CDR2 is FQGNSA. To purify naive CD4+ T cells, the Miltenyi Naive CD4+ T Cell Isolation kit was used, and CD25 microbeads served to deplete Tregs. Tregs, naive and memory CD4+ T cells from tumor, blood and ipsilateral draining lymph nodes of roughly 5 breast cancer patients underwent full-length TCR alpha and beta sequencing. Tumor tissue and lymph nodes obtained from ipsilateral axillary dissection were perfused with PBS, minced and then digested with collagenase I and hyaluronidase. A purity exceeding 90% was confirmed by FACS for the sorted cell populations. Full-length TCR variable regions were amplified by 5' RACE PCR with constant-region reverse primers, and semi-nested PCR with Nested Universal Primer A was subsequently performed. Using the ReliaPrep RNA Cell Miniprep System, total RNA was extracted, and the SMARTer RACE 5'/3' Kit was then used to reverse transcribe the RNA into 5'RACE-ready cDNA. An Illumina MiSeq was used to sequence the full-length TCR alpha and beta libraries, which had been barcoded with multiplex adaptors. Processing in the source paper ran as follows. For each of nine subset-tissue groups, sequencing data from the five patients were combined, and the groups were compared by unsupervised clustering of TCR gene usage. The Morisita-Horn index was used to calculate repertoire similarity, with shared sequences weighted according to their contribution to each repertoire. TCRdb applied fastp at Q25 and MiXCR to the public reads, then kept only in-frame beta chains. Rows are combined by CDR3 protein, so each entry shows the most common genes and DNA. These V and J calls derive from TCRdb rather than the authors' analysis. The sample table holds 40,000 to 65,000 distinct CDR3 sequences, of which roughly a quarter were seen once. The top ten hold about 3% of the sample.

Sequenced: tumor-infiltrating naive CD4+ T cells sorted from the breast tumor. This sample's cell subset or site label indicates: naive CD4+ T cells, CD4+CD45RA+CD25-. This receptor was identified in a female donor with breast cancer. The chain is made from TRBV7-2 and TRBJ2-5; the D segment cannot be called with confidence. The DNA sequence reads TGTGCCAGCAGCTTACCGGACGGCTTGGAGACCCAGTACTTC. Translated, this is CASSLPDGLETQYF.